This T cell receptor (beta chain) came from a study of T-cell reconstitution after alpha-beta-depleted transplantation in children. Study findings and constraints: Alpha-beta T cells about two months after transplant reportedly derived from several hundred expanded graft clones. At one year after transplant, newly produced T cells mostly accounted for T-cell counts and diversity. Recipient T cells and thymic progenitors that survived were the source of the high TCRbeta diversity seen at day 60 in some patients.

This clonotype was counted ten times or more. Its antigen remains unknown. The CDR3 loop spans 13 amino acids. Germline V gene data show CDR1 as MGHRA and CDR2 as YSYEKL. Trimming stripped 6 bases from V and 0 bases from J, with 9 bases between. Preparation of the TCRbeta library was carried out with unique molecular identifiers. TCRdb itself ran the PCR reads through MiXCR, one entry per CDR3 protein. The sample contains about 200,000 distinct CDR3 sequences, 6.3% of which appear only once. The sample here was PBMCs, taken before TCRalphabeta/CD19-depleted stem cell transplant. The receptor comes from a girl in the first two years of life with combined immunodeficiency, due to receive a stem cell transplant. This sequence joins TRBV4-1 and TRBJ2-7; a possible D gene is TRBD1 (6 bases). The CDR3 loop is CASSRQVSYEQYF. The DNA of the CDR3 is TGCGCCAGCAGTCGACAGGTCTCCTACGAGCAGTACTTC.